Included here is one TCR beta chain sequence, with context. The antigen is not known. The sample is drawn from a study of Ad26.COV2.S vaccination and SARS-CoV-2 variants. TCRdb keeps only in-frame clones here, not all; method: immunoSEQ multiplex PCR. The data show roughly 140,000 clones, 86% seen once. Study observations and caveats: Substantial breadth was reported for post-vaccination spike-specific CD8+ and CD4+ T cells. While placebo recipients had lower spike-specific TCR breadth, vaccine recipients had more.

The starting material was peripheral blood, obtained after recovery from COVID-19. The sequence was obtained from a human donor who had recovered from COVID-19.

The CDR3 here is CASSYSDRFRETQYF. DNA of the CDR3: TGTGCCAGCAGTTACTCAGACAGGTTTAGGGAGACCCAGTACTTC. V and J are TRBV25-1 and TRBJ2-5; tentatively, D is TRBD1 (6 bases). Trimming left V 5 bases short and J 5 bases short, with 18 bases between. This CDR3 is 15 amino acids long. The germline V gene has CDR1 MGHDK and CDR2 SYGVNS.